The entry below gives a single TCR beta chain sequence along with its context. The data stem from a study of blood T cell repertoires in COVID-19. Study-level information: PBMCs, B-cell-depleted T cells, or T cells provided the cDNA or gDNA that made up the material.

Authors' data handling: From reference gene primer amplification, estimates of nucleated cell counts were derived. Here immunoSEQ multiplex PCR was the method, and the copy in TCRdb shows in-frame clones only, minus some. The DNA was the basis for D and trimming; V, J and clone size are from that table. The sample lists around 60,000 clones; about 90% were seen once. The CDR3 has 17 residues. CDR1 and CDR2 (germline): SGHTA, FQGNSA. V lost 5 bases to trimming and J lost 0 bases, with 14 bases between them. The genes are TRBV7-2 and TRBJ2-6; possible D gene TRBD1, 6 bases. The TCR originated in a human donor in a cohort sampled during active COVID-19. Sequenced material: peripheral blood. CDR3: CASSADRWTSGANVLTF. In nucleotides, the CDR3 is TGTGCCAGCAGCGCCGACAGGTGGACCTCTGGGGCCAACGTCCTGACTTTC.